This T cell receptor (beta chain) was captured by sequencing in a study of blood T cell repertoires in COVID-19. Sequencing used immunoSEQ multiplex PCR; TCRdb keeps in-frame clones, though not all of them. Of 150,000 to 200,000 clones in the sample, around 90% are singletons; the top ten hold roughly 8.9%. The sequenced material came from PBMCs or T cells enriched from blood (not recorded which). The clonotype originates from a woman under 30 who had recovered from COVID-19.

The CDR3 protein is CASSPLQDTEAFF. CDR3 DNA: TGTGCCAGCTCACCTCTCCAGGACACTGAAGCTTTCTTT. The V call is TRBV18, the J call TRBJ1-1; the D is unclear. The CDR3 length is 13 residues. From germline, CDR1 is KGHSH and CDR2 LQKENI. V lost 3 bases and J 3 bases, leaving 8 bases between the germline ends.